This entry lists 31 T cell receptor beta chains sequenced from one sample in a study of cytomegalovirus exposure and HLA in healthy donors (TCRdb year 2017). The library was built by means of the immunoSEQ multiplex PCR assay. A mixture of 60 forward primers for TCR Vbeta segments and 13 reverse primers for TCR Jbeta segments was used in the multiplex PCR. Sourced from immuneACCESS, this table was stored by TCRdb with only in-frame sequences that have V and J called. A share of the clones is absent; for the studies checked, an unresolved V gene accounts for under half, and the remainder has no known explanation. Within this sample are about 90,000 clones, with around 79% of them counted one time only. The ten most abundant clones make up around 4.6% of the sample. Sequenced: PBMCs. All receptors derive from a woman aged 40 to 49 in good health and CMV-seropositive.

The chain employs TRBV29-1 and TRBJ2-5; no reliable D call. Germline V gives CDR1 SQVTM, CDR2 ANQGSEA. This CDR3 comprises 12 residues. V gave up 7 bases and J gave up 1 base, with 10 bases separating them. The CDR3 nucleotides are TGCAGCGCCTTGGGCGTCCAAGAGACCCAGTACTTC. Amino acid sequence: CSALGVQETQYF. Filled out from reference TRBV29-1 and TRBJ2-5, the complete variable domain reads SAVISQKPSRDICQRGTSLTIQCQVDSQVTMMFWYRQQPGQSLTLIATANQGSEATYESGFVIDKFPISRPNLTFSTLTVSNMSPEDSSIYLCSALGVQETQYFGPGTRLLVL.

The rearrangement uses TRBV7-8 and TRBJ2-1; possibly TRBD2 for D (7 bases). The CDR3 length is 15 residues. The ends were cut back, 6 bases at V and 3 bases at J, with 15 bases in the middle. Looked up from germline, CDR1 is SGHVS and CDR2 is FQNEAQ. In DNA form, the CDR3 reads TGTGCCAGCAGACGTGGGGGGGCGGACTACAATGAGCAGTTCTTC. Its translation: CASRRGGADYNEQFF.

The CDR3 DNA reads as TGTGCCAGCAGTGGGCCGGGGCGGGGAGAGACCCAGTACTTC. Protein: CASSGPGRGETQYF. This chain connects TRBV25-1 to TRBJ2-5; TRBD2 is a possible D gene (6 bases). This CDR3 comprises 14 residues. The V and J ends lost 4 bases and 4 bases respectively, with 13 bases between them. CDR1 is MGHDK and CDR2 is SYGVNS in the germline V gene.

The chain uses TRBV18 and TRBJ2-1; no clear D gene. This CDR3 comprises 11 residues. V gave up 3 bases and J gave up 6 bases, with 3 bases separating them. CDR1 KGHSH and CDR2 LQKENI come from the germline V gene. CDR3 nucleotides: TGTGCCAGCTCACCCGGCAATGAGCAGTTCTTC. Encoded protein: CASSPGNEQFF.

V and J are TRBV5-4 and TRBJ1-1; 8 bases fit TRBD1. The germline gives CDR1 SGHNT, CDR2 YYREEE (reference sequence). The junction had 6 bases not matched to a gene; V was cut back by 5 bases and J by 0 bases. The CDR3 has 15 amino acids. In DNA form, the CDR3 reads TGTGCCAGCAGACGGCAGGGGGCTTTGAACACTGAAGCTTTCTTT. This codes for CASRRQGALNTEAFF.

V is TRBV7-2 and J is TRBJ2-1; D is perhaps TRBD1 (6 bases). Germline loops: CDR1 SGHTA, CDR2 FQGNSA. V lost 5 bases, J lost 7 bases, and 9 bases lay in between. The CDR3 extends over 12 amino acids. The CDR3 DNA reads as TGTGCCAGCAGCGTACAGGGTAATGAGCAGTTCTTC. Its protein product is CASSVQGNEQFF.

The chain joins TRBV12-5 to TRBJ1-5; TRBD1 is a possible D gene (5 bases). CDR1 is LGHNT, CDR2 FRNRAP, per germline. V lost 3 bases to trimming and J lost 5 bases, with 11 bases between them. The CDR3 is 14 residues long. The CDR3 DNA sequence: TGTGCTAGTGGTTTATCTGACAGCCATCAGCCCCAGCATTTT. Residues: CASGLSDSHQPQHF.

The V and J genes are TRBV2 and TRBJ2-7, with 10 bases identical to TRBD1. Germline loops: CDR1 SNHLY, CDR2 FYNNEI. The CDR3 runs 15 residues. V was clipped by 6 bases and J by 5 bases; unmatched bases: 10. CDR3 in DNA: TGTGCCAGCAGCGAGCAGGGACAGGGGTATCACGAGCAGTACTTC. Protein sequence: CASSEQGQGYHEQYF.

CDR3 amino acids: CASSPPTTGGTDTQYF. CDR3 sequence (DNA): TGTGCCAGCTCACCGCCTACAACAGGGGGCACAGATACGCAGTATTTT. The V and J genes are TRBV18 and TRBJ2-3; TRBD1 agrees at 7 bases. Germline assignment: CDR1 KGHSH and CDR2 LQKENI. V lost 3 bases and J lost 1; bases outside the gene matches: 7. The CDR3 has 16 amino acids. Full variable domain (missing parts from reference TRBV18 and TRBJ2-3): NAGVMQNPRHLVRRRGQEARLRCSPMKGHSHVYWYRQLPEEGLKFMVYLQKENIIDESGMPKERFSAEFPKEGPSILRIQQVVRGDSAAYFCASSPPTTGGTDTQYFGPGTRLTVL.

This sequence joins TRBV28 and TRBJ1-4, with 7 bases fitting TRBD1. Germline lookup yields CDR1 MDHEN and CDR2 SYDVKM. This CDR3 contains 16 residues. V lost 10 bases and J lost 0; bases outside the gene matches: 11. CDR3 sequence: CAINTGQDPTNEKLFF. As DNA, the CDR3 is TGTGCCATTAATACCGGACAGGACCCAACTAATGAAAAACTGTTTTTT.

The chain carries TRBV5-4 and TRBJ2-1; 12 positions match TRBD2. Trimming cost V 2 bases and J 9 bases; bases outside gene matches: 6. CDR3 length: 15 residues. The germline V gene has CDR1 SGHNT and CDR2 YYREEE (reference sequence). The CDR3 sequence is CASSLQLAGGSEQFF. CDR3 nucleotide sequence: TGTGCCAGCAGCTTACAACTAGCGGGAGGAAGTGAGCAGTTCTTC. Together with reference TRBV5-4 and TRBJ2-1, the CDR3 gives the full variable domain: ETGVTQSPTHLIKTRGQQVTLRCSSQSGHNTVSWYQQALGQGPQFIFQYYREEENGRGNFPPRFSGLQFPNYSSELNVNALELDDSALYLCASSLQLAGGSEQFFGPGTRLTVL.

The genes are TRBV2 and TRBJ2-1; 13 nucleotides match TRBD2. V lost 6 bases, J lost 9 bases, and 11 bases stayed unmatched. The germline gives CDR1 SNHLY, CDR2 FYNNEI. The CDR3 extends over 16 amino acids. CDR3 sequence reads: CASSRTEGLAGVEQFF. CDR3 bases: TGTGCCAGCAGCCGGACCGAAGGACTAGCGGGAGTTGAGCAGTTCTTC. The full variable domain, with the rest looked up from reference TRBV2 and TRBJ2-1, is EPEVTQTPSHQVTQMGQEVILRCVPISNHLYFYWYRQILGQKVEFLVSFYNNEISEKSEIFDDQFSVERPDGSNFTLKIRSTKLEDSAMYFCASSRTEGLAGVEQFFGPGTRLTVL.

V and J are TRBV11-2 and TRBJ2-1; D perhaps matches TRBD2 (5 bases). V lost 1 base and J lost 1, with 11 bases in between. The CDR3 contains 16 residues. Looked up from germline, CDR1 is SGHAT and CDR2 is FQNNGV. The CDR3 DNA reads TGTGCCAGCAGCTTAGGTGGGTGGGAGTCCTACAATGAGCAGTTCTTC. Its translation is CASSLGGWESYNEQFF.

The rearrangement joins TRBV7-2 to TRBJ2-7; 10 positions agree with TRBD2. Germline CDR1 and CDR2: SGHTA and FQGNSA. The CDR3 consists of 16 residues. The V gene end was trimmed by 2 bases and the J gene end by 0 bases; junction bases not matched to a gene: 4. CDR3 loop: CASSLLAGELSYEQYF. CDR3 sequence (DNA): TGTGCCAGCAGCTTACTAGCGGGAGAACTCTCCTACGAGCAGTACTTC.

This sequence joins TRBV7-9 and TRBJ1-1; the match to TRBD1 covers 8 bases. The CDR3 length is 14 residues. The V and J ends lost 8 bases and 2 bases, in that order; junction bases with no gene match: 7. Germline CDR1 is SEHNR and CDR2 is FQNEAQ (reference sequence). The CDR3 nucleotides read TGTGCCAGCTGTGACAGGGGAATTAACACTGAAGCTTTCTTT. Its translation is CASCDRGINTEAFF.

To note about this clone: Other DNA sequences of this sample code for an identical CDR3. This rearrangement joins TRBV11-2 to TRBJ1-1; no definite D call. The ends were cut back, 5 bases at V and 7 bases at J, with 11 bases in the middle. This CDR3 is 12 amino acids long. Germline values: CDR1 SGHAT, CDR2 FQNNGV. The CDR3 DNA reads TGTGCCAGCAGCCGGGGAAGCGGTGAAGCTTTCTTT. This translates into CASSRGSGEAFF.

This chain connects TRBV7-9 to TRBJ2-7; 13 bases are shared with TRBD2. The V gene's germline CDR1 is SEHNR and CDR2 FQNEAQ (reference sequence). The CDR3 runs 14 residues. With 10 bases clipped from V and 3 bases from J, the junction kept 6 bases outside the gene matches. CDR3 coding DNA: TGTGCCACACGGACTAGCGGGAGCCTCTACGAGCAGTACTTC. It is translated as CATRTSGSLYEQYF.

This clone was found a few times. This chain connects TRBV6-5 to TRBJ1-1; a possible D gene is TRBD1 (6 bases). The CDR3 spans 14 residues. Germline V lookup: CDR1 MNHEY, CDR2 SVGAGI. V lost 0 bases and J 3 bases, leaving 8 bases between the germline ends. The CDR3 sequence is CASSYSTGHTEAFF. DNA for the CDR3: TGTGCCAGCAGTTACTCGACAGGACACACTGAAGCTTTCTTT.

V and J are TRBV7-2 and TRBJ2-1; D gene ambiguous. Germline CDR1 SGHTA, CDR2 FQGNSA. This CDR3 has 15 residues. V dropped 1 base and J dropped 5 bases, with 12 bases sitting between them. CDR3 region: CASSLGILVDNEQFF. DNA of the CDR3: TGTGCCAGCAGCTTAGGTATCCTCGTCGACAATGAGCAGTTCTTC.

This sequence joins TRBV7-3 and TRBJ1-1, with TRBD1 as a possible D gene (6 bases). The ends were cut back, 4 bases at V and 5 bases at J, with 14 bases in the middle. Germline loops: CDR1 SGHTA, CDR2 FQGTGA. The CDR3 runs to 14 residues. The CDR3 here is CASSWGGTKTEAFF. CDR3 DNA sequence: TGTGCCAGCAGCTGGGGTGGGACAAAAACTGAAGCTTTCTTT. Drawing the rest from reference TRBV7-3 and TRBJ1-1, the complete variable domain is GAGVSQTPSNKVTEKGKYVELRCDPISGHTALYWYRQSLGQGPEFLIYFQGTGAADDSGLPNDRFFAVRPEGSVSTLKIQRTERGDSAVYLCASSWGGTKTEAFFGQGTRLTVV.

The chain couples TRBV19 to TRBJ2-7; 13 nucleotides match TRBD2. The CDR3 contains 17 residues. Unmatched junction bases numbered 7, after V lost 5 bases and J lost 0 bases. Germline CDR1 reads LNHDA; CDR2 reads SQIVND (reference sequence). The CDR3 region has the DNA TGTGCCAGTAGTTTTCCGAGGACTAGCGGGAGCTCCTACGAGCAGTACTTC. It codes for CASSFPRTSGSSYEQYF.

CDR3 nucleotide sequence: TGTGCCAGCAGCCTCAGGACAGGGGGAATAGGTGAGCAGTTCTTC. Translating gives CASSLRTGGIGEQFF. This chain links TRBV5-8 with TRBJ2-1; 10 nucleotides match TRBD1. The V and J ends lost 4 bases and 9 bases, in that order; junction bases with no gene match: 10. Germline V gene data show CDR1 as SGHTS and CDR2 as YDEGEE. The CDR3 is made up of 15 amino acids.

This CDR3 is CASSVEGLDEQYF. CDR3 bases: TGTGCCAGCAGCGTAGAGGGGCTTGACGAGCAGTACTTC. This chain joins TRBV9 and TRBJ2-7; perhaps TRBD1 as D (5 bases). V lost 0 bases, J lost 5 bases, and 9 bases lay in between. In germline, CDR1 is SGDLS, CDR2 YYNGEE. The CDR3 loop spans 13 amino acids.

The chain uses TRBV19 and TRBJ1-5, with D possibly being TRBD1 (5 bases). Germline V gives CDR1 LNHDA, CDR2 SQIVND (reference sequence). The germline V and J ends were trimmed by 2 bases and 5 bases, with 13 bases remaining between them. The length of the CDR3 is 15 residues. CDR3: CASSIRPGLDQPQHF. The CDR3 nucleotides read TGTGCCAGTAGTATAAGGCCGGGACTGGATCAGCCCCAGCATTTT.

This chain connects TRBV28 to TRBJ1-4; D might be TRBD1 (6 bases). Between the trimmed V and J ends, which lost 6 bases and 8 bases, there was a span of 25 bases. Germline-derived CDR1 and CDR2 are MDHEN and SYDVKM. This CDR3 contains 17 residues. The CDR3 reads CASSQGNPGTSYEKLFF. CDR3 DNA sequence: TGTGCCAGCAGCCAGGGTAACCCAGGGACAAGTTACGAAAAACTGTTTTTT.

The chain uses TRBV7-9 and TRBJ2-7, with 13 positions matching TRBD2. CDR3 length equals 15 residues. The junction had 6 bases not matched to a gene; V was cut back by 5 bases and J by 5 bases. The germline gives CDR1 SEHNR, CDR2 FQNEAQ (reference sequence). This chain's CDR3 is CASSKGLAGVNEQYF. The CDR3 region has the DNA TGTGCCAGCAGCAAAGGACTAGCGGGGGTGAACGAGCAGTACTTC.

This sequence joins TRBV5-1 and TRBJ2-5, with TRBD2 as a possible D gene (5 bases). The DNA end lines up better with TRBJ2-7; the J call may be wrong. Germline CDR1 is SGHRS and CDR2 is YFSETQ. The CDR3 length is 14 residues. CDR3 amino acids: CASSFEGRAYEQYF. The CDR3 coding sequence is TGCGCCAGCAGCTTTGAGGGCCGGGCCTACGAGCAGTACTTC.

This chain links TRBV5-4 with TRBJ2-2, with TRBD2 identical over 9 bases. The CDR3 is 15 residues long. With V trimmed by 4 bases and J by 4 bases, 5 bases remained unmatched. Germline assignment: CDR1 SGHNT and CDR2 YYREEE (reference sequence). This CDR3 reads CASSPAGGITGELFF. CDR3 bases: TGTGCCAGCAGCCCAGCGGGAGGAATCACCGGGGAGCTGTTTTTT.

On this clone: Other DNA sequences of this sample code for an identical CDR3. The chain uses TRBV4-3 and TRBJ1-1; D is undetermined. This CDR3 has 14 residues. Per germline, CDR1 LGHNA and CDR2 YSLEER. Trimming stripped 0 bases from V and 5 bases from J, with 10 bases between. The CDR3 DNA reads TGCGCCAGCAGCCAAGATCGGGGAGGAACTGAAGCTTTCTTT. Amino acid sequence: CASSQDRGGTEAFF.

This clone was seen once. The rearrangement links TRBV18 to TRBJ1-4, with D perhaps TRBD1 (5 bases). The CDR3 has 17 residues. Trimming stripped 3 bases from V and 0 bases from J, with 14 bases between. Per germline, CDR1 KGHSH and CDR2 LQKENI. This chain's CDR3 is CASSPQTVGTTNEKLFF. CDR3 DNA: TGTGCCAGCTCACCCCAGACAGTCGGAACAACTAATGAAAAACTGTTTTTT.

The chain has TRBV6-5 and TRBJ2-1; the D gene is possibly TRBD1 (8 bases). The ends were cut back, 0 bases at V and 7 bases at J, with 10 bases in the middle. Germline assignment: CDR1 MNHEY and CDR2 SVGAGI. This CDR3 comprises 14 residues. The CDR3 bases are TGTGCCAGCAGTTACTCACAGGGGGGGAATGAGCAGTTCTTC. This sequence encodes CASSYSQGGNEQFF.